These 32 T cell receptor beta chains share one sample of origin, sequenced in a study of T cell therapy after organ transplantation. The antigens for these receptors are not known. Clones were read by immunoSEQ multiplex PCR, and TCRdb kept only the in-frame ones, dropping some. The sample gives 50,000 or so clones, about 94% of which show up once; around 3.2% is in the top ten. The sequencing here drew on CD8+ T cells from blood, taken before autologous CMV-specific T cell therapy. The receptors come from a human patient who had received a solid organ transplant and had CMV disease.

This sequence joins TRBV18 and TRBJ2-4, with D tentatively TRBD2 (5 bases). The CDR3 has 17 residues. V was trimmed by 0 bases and J by 1 base, leaving 13 bases between them. In germline, CDR1 is KGHSH, CDR2 LQKENI. The CDR3 DNA reads TGTGCCAGCTCACCACCAAGTCGTCGAGGGGCCAAAAACATTCAGTACTTC. It translates to CASSPPSRRGAKNIQYF.

The chain uses TRBV6-5 and TRBJ2-3; D uncertain. The length of the CDR3 is 15 residues. V shed 4 bases and J shed 2 bases, with 13 bases lying between them. The V gene's germline CDR1 is MNHEY and CDR2 SVGAGI. CDR3 in amino acids: CASSFGQSFTDTQYF. The DNA of the CDR3 is TGTGCCAGCAGTTTCGGGCAGTCCTTCACAGATACGCAGTATTTT.

This clone was detected only once. This sequence joins TRBV14 and TRBJ2-5; TRBD1 matches 7 bases. V was clipped by 0 bases and J by 5 bases; unmatched bases: 3. Germline V gene sequence: CDR1 SGHDN, CDR2 FVKESK. CDR3 length: 14 residues. As DNA, the CDR3 is TGTGCCAGCAGCCAAGAGACAGGGCAGGAGACCCAGTACTTC. It specifies CASSQETGQETQYF.

V gene TRBV11-1 combines with J gene TRBJ2-7, with D perhaps TRBD1 or TRBD2 (5 bases each). CDR3 size: 15 residues. Germline lookup yields CDR1 SGHAT and CDR2 FQDESV (reference sequence). Trimming stripped 0 bases from V and 3 bases from J, with 12 bases between. CDR3: CASSLAAKRGYEQYF. The CDR3 region has the DNA TGTGCCAGCAGCTTAGCAGCGAAGAGGGGCTACGAGCAGTACTTC.

The chain combines TRBV4-1 with TRBJ2-5, with 10 bases fitting TRBD2. The CDR3 is 16 amino acids. Unmatched junction bases numbered 6, after V lost 1 base and J lost 4 bases. The germline V gene has CDR1 MGHRA and CDR2 YSYEKL. Here the CDR3 DNA reads TGCGCCAGCAGCCAAGGGCTAGCGGGAGTGGGAGAGACCCAGTACTTC. Translated, it gives CASSQGLAGVGETQYF.

The J gene is TRBJ2-3, the V gene TRBV7-8; no reliable D call. The V and J ends lost 2 bases and 6 bases respectively, with 15 bases between them. There are 15 residues in the CDR3. CDR1 is SGHVS, CDR2 FQNEAQ, per germline. The CDR3: CASSLSTDGSDTQYF. CDR3 bases: TGTGCCAGCAGCTTATCAACGGACGGCTCGGATACGCAGTATTTT.

The count of this clone is one. The rearrangement joins TRBV6-5 to TRBJ2-7; D possibly corresponds to TRBD1 (5 bases). Deletions cut 7 bases from V and 0 bases from J, with 13 bases between. The CDR3 contains 14 residues. The germline V gene encodes CDR1 MNHEY and CDR2 SVGAGI. Here the CDR3 DNA reads TGTGCCAGCATGGAACAGGTCCTCTCCTACGAGCAGTACTTC. The encoded protein is CASMEQVLSYEQYF.

The chain is built from TRBV27 and TRBJ1-1; D is unclear. Germline V gene lookup returns CDR1 MNHEY and CDR2 SMNVEV (reference sequence). V shed 2 bases and J shed 4 bases, with 8 bases lying between them. CDR3 length: 13 amino acids. This CDR3 is CASSLAGPTEAFF. As DNA, the CDR3 is TGTGCCAGCAGTTTAGCCGGGCCCACTGAAGCTTTCTTT.

The chain combines TRBV5-8 with TRBJ2-1; no firm D call. Germline-derived CDR1 and CDR2 are SGHTS and YDEGEE. The CDR3 runs 12 residues. The germline V and J ends were trimmed by 2 bases and 9 bases, with 9 bases remaining between them. As DNA, the CDR3 is TGTGCCAGCAGCTTTACCGTAGGTGAGCAGTTCTTC. It translates to CASSFTVGEQFF.

The gene calls are TRBV2 and TRBJ1-6; D is possibly TRBD1 (6 bases). This CDR3 comprises 15 residues. Germline CDR1 reads SNHLY; CDR2 reads FYNNEI. Between the trimmed V and J ends, which lost 11 bases and 10 bases, there was a span of 24 bases. The CDR3 reads CAASSRAGDRSPLHF. The CDR3, as DNA: TGTGCCGCAAGCTCTAGGGCAGGGGATAGGTCACCCCTCCACTTT.

This chain connects TRBV10-1 to TRBJ1-5; no reliable D call. Trimming left V 2 bases short and J 6 bases short, with 8 bases between. The V gene's germline CDR1 is WNHNN and CDR2 SYGVQD (reference sequence). The CDR3 length is 13 residues. CDR3 sequence reads: CASSEPTGQPQHF. The CDR3 DNA sequence: TGCGCCAGCAGTGAGCCGACGGGTCAGCCCCAGCATTTT.

A remark on this clone: Because the CDR3 is missing its conserved closing phenylalanine or tryptophan, this is likely a read error. The chain has TRBV6-1 and TRBJ1-2, with TRBD1 identical over 8 bases. Germline values: CDR1 MNHNS, CDR2 SASEGT. Trimming removed 1 base from V and 4 bases from J; junction bases left unmatched: 5. The length of the CDR3 is 15 residues. As DNA, the CDR3 is TGTGCCAGCAGTGAAGGGACAGGGTCGGGCTATGGCTACACCCTC. This translates into CASSEGTGSGYGYTL.

V gene TRBV2 combines with J gene TRBJ1-2; TRBD1 agrees at 7 bases. In germline, CDR1 is SNHLY, CDR2 FYNNEI. The J segment lost 0 bases and the V segment lost 6 bases, leaving 10 bases of the junction unmatched. There are 16 residues in the CDR3. The CDR3 DNA follows: TGTGCCAGCAGCGCATCGAGGGACAGACCTAACTATGGCTACACCTTC. Residues: CASSASRDRPNYGYTF.

The chain carries TRBV13 and TRBJ1-6, with a weak D call TRBD1 (5 bases). Germline V gene lookup returns CDR1 PRHDT and CDR2 FYEKMQ (reference sequence). V gave up 2 bases and J gave up 5 bases, with 7 bases separating them. This CDR3 has 14 amino acids. The CDR3 sequence: CASSLPGNNSPLHF. CDR3 DNA: TGTGCCAGCAGCTTACCAGGGAATAATTCACCCCTCCACTTT. Complete variable domain (other parts from reference TRBV13 and TRBJ1-6): AAGVIQSPRHLIKEKRETATLKCYPIPRHDTVYWYQQGPGQDPQFLISFYEKMQSDKGSIPDRFSAQQFSDYHSELNMSSLELGDSALYFCASSLPGNNSPLHFGNGTRLTVT.

The chain joins TRBV6-5 to TRBJ1-1; D might be TRBD1 (5 bases). The CDR3 contains 12 residues. V was pared by 8 bases and J by 7 bases, with 14 bases between. From germline, CDR1 is MNHEY and CDR2 SVGAGI. DNA of the CDR3: TGTGCCAGCGGCGTCAGGGAAAATGAAGCTTTCTTT. This translates into CASGVRENEAFF.

CDR3 region: CASSLSASLYEQYF. The CDR3, as DNA: TGTGCCAGCAGCCTGTCTGCGTCCCTATACGAGCAGTACTTC. The V call is TRBV16, the J call TRBJ2-7; D unclear. CDR3 length equals 14 residues. Germline CDR1 KGHSY, CDR2 FQNENV. Trimming pared 4 bases from V and 4 bases from J, leaving 14 bases between.

This sequence joins TRBV2 and TRBJ1-2; D gene uncertain. Between the trimmed V and J ends, which lost 4 bases and 10 bases, there was a span of 10 bases. Germline V gene sequence: CDR1 SNHLY, CDR2 FYNNEI. This CDR3 contains 11 residues. In nucleotides, the CDR3 is TGTGCCAGCAGTGGAATGGATTCCTACACCTTC. Its protein product is CASSGMDSYTF.

The chain joins TRBV4-2 to TRBJ2-7; TRBD2 agrees at 11 bases. The V gene end was trimmed by 4 bases and the J gene end by 0 bases; junction bases not matched to a gene: 5. The CDR3 is 16 residues long. The germline CDR1 and CDR2 sequences are LGHNA and YNFKEQ. CDR3 DNA sequence: TGTGCCAGCAGCCTAGCGGGGGGGAGGCCCTCCTACGAGCAGTACTTC. It codes for CASSLAGGRPSYEQYF.

This sequence joins TRBV13 and TRBJ2-1; D not resolved. This CDR3 spans 13 amino acids. CDR1 is PRHDT, CDR2 FYEKMQ, per germline (reference sequence). V was trimmed by 0 bases and J by 4 bases, leaving 4 bases between them. As DNA, the CDR3 is TGTGCCAGCAGCTTAGGGTCTTACAATGAGCAGTTCTTC. It is translated as CASSLGSYNEQFF.

The gene calls are TRBV7-3 and TRBJ1-2; 10 nucleotides match TRBD1. The CDR3 runs 13 residues. Germline CDR1 reads SGHTA; CDR2 reads FQGTGA. J gave up 7 bases and V 3 bases, and 2 bases lay outside the gene matches. CDR3 nucleotide sequence: TGTGCCAGCAGCTTGACAGGGGGCGGTGGCTACACCTTC. Its translation: CASSLTGGGGYTF.

The rearrangement links TRBV2 to TRBJ1-2, with a possible D match to TRBD1 (5 bases). CDR3 length equals 15 residues. Germline V gives CDR1 SNHLY, CDR2 FYNNEI. V shed 6 bases and J shed 5 bases, with 19 bases lying between them. The CDR3 bases are TGTGCCAGCAGGCCCACCGGGGGGTCAGTTTATGGCTACACCTTC. Its translation: CASRPTGGSVYGYTF.

The chain is built from TRBV4-2 and TRBJ1-1; 7 bases are shared with TRBD1. J gave up 11 bases and V 0 bases, and 9 bases lay outside the gene matches. Germline CDR1 reads LGHNA; CDR2 reads YNFKEQ. This CDR3 is built from 14 residues. The CDR3 sequence: CASSQEGEGALAFF. CDR3 coding DNA: TGTGCCAGCAGCCAAGAGGGGGAGGGGGCATTGGCTTTCTTT.

The J gene is TRBJ2-3, the V gene TRBV27, with 8 bases identical to TRBD2. The V and J ends lost 5 bases and 1 base, in that order; junction bases with no gene match: 2. Germline V CDR1 and CDR2: MNHEY, SMNVEV (reference sequence). The CDR3 is made up of 14 amino acids. The CDR3 coding sequence is TGTGCCAGCAGTCCCGGGGGGGGCACAGATACGCAGTATTTT. Translating it yields CASSPGGGTDTQYF.

V and J are TRBV15 and TRBJ2-5; no firm D call. TRBJ2-7 explains the end of the DNA better; the J call may be wrong. This CDR3 is 15 amino acids long. Germline V CDR1 and CDR2: LNHNV, YYDKDF (reference sequence). CDR3 in amino acids: CATSRDSFSSNEQYF. The DNA for the CDR3 is TGTGCCACCAGCAGAGATTCGTTCAGCAGCAACGAGCAGTACTTC.

The J gene is TRBJ2-3, the V gene TRBV9, with D possibly TRBD2 on 6 matching bases. CDR1 and CDR2 from the germline V gene are SGDLS and YYNGEE. V lost 2 bases, J lost 0 bases, and 7 bases lay in between. The CDR3 runs 14 residues. The CDR3 sequence is CASSVSGSTDTQYF. As DNA, the CDR3 is TGTGCCAGCAGCGTTAGCGGAAGCACAGATACGCAGTATTTT.

CDR3 in DNA: TGTGCCAGTATGGGGGGAACAGGGGCCACTGAAGCTTTCTTT. Amino acid sequence: CASMGGTGATEAFF. The gene calls are TRBV19 and TRBJ1-1; 7 positions match TRBD1. CDR1 and CDR2 (germline): LNHDA, SQIVND (reference sequence). Trimming took 7 bases from V and 4 from J; bases not matched to a gene: 9. The CDR3 is 14 residues long.

This chain joins TRBV10-3 and TRBJ1-2; the D is unclear. Trimming stripped 7 bases from V and 3 bases from J, with 24 bases between. The CDR3 totals 17 residues. Germline V lookup: CDR1 ENHRY, CDR2 SYGVKD. CDR3 sequence (DNA): TGTGCCATCACCCGGGCGGGGATGGGTGGGAGTGACTATGGCTACACCTTC. This translates into CAITRAGMGGSDYGYTF.

This clone was seen only once. This rearrangement joins TRBV6-4 to TRBJ2-2, with D perhaps matching TRBD2 (5 bases). The CDR3 has 13 amino acids. Trimming cost V 6 bases and J 2 bases, with 7 bases left between them. Germline lookup yields CDR1 MRHNA and CDR2 SNTAGT. CDR3: CASSRDNTGELFF. CDR3 coding DNA: TGTGCCAGCAGCCGGGATAACACCGGGGAGCTGTTTTTT.

This chain uses TRBV7-9 with TRBJ1-1; D perhaps matches TRBD1 (6 bases). Trimming left V 2 bases short and J 7 bases short, with 8 bases between. CDR1 and CDR2 (germline): SEHNR, FQNEAQ (reference sequence). The CDR3 loop spans 12 amino acids. The CDR3 DNA reads TGTGCCAGCAGCTTATGGGACATTGAAGCTTTCTTT. Translated: CASSLWDIEAFF.

J is TRBJ2-3 and V is TRBV6-5; possibly TRBD1 for D (5 bases). Trimming pared 4 bases from V and 2 bases from J, leaving 10 bases between. The CDR3 is 14 amino acids. Germline values: CDR1 MNHEY, CDR2 SVGAGI. Here the CDR3 reads CASSFRQNTDTQYF. DNA for the CDR3: TGTGCCAGCAGTTTTCGACAGAACACAGATACGCAGTATTTT.

V usage is TRBV13 and J usage is TRBJ1-2; 7 bases agree with TRBD1. V shed 5 bases, J shed 3 bases, and the junction held 9 bases outside the gene matches. Germline CDR1 reads PRHDT; CDR2 reads FYEKMQ (reference sequence). The CDR3 is made up of 15 amino acids. The CDR3 nucleotides are TGTGCCAGCAGCCCCGAGGAAGGGGGCGACTATGGCTACACCTTC. This translates into CASSPEEGGDYGYTF. The full variable domain, rest sourced from reference TRBV13 and TRBJ1-2, is AAGVIQSPRHLIKEKRETATLKCYPIPRHDTVYWYQQGPGQDPQFLISFYEKMQSDKGSIPDRFSAQQFSDYHSELNMSSLELGDSALYFCASSPEEGGDYGYTFGSGTRLTVV.

This rearrangement joins TRBV5-5 to TRBJ1-1; no reliable D call. The CDR3 has 13 amino acids. Trimming shortened V by 4 bases and J by 0 bases, and 7 bases separated the two germline ends. Germline V CDR1 and CDR2: SGHKS, YYEKEE (reference sequence). The DNA for the CDR3 is TGTGCCAGCAGCATAGATATGAACACTGAAGCTTTCTTT. It yields the protein CASSIDMNTEAFF.